Listed below are T cell receptor beta chains from one sample, sequenced in a study of identical twins. TCRdb fed the 5' RACE reads into MiXCR, producing one record per CDR3 protein. The table has hundreds of thousands of distinct CDR3 sequences, 9% to 15% seen once. This sample also belongs to another study, concerning yellow fever vaccine responses in identical twins.

The sequenced sample was CD8+ T cells sorted from blood. The receptors were gathered from a woman younger than 30 in good health. Each CDR3 is given with its conserved first and last residue. Fields, in order: D gene, V gene, CDR3 length, clone size, J gene, CDR3 protein, CDR3 DNA. A D gene is named only where the DNA matches it firmly. Rows give clone size only sometimes, using once, few, many, or a class for an expanded clone.

d_call: NA; v_call: TRBV7-9; cdr3_length: 13; clone_size: few; j_call: TRBJ2-1; cdr3_aa: CASSTAGYNEQFF; cdr3_nt: TGTGCCAGCAGCACGGCCGGCTACAATGAGCAGTTCTTC
d_call: NA; v_call: TRBV24-1; cdr3_length: 15; clone_size: many; j_call: TRBJ2-1; cdr3_aa: CATSEGQGFGYEQFF; cdr3_nt: TGTGCCACCAGTGAAGGTCAGGGCTTTGGTTATGAGCAGTTCTTC
d_call: TRBD1; v_call: TRBV7-8; cdr3_length: 16; clone_size: few; j_call: TRBJ2-3; cdr3_aa: CASSPSRTGERDTQYF; cdr3_nt: TGTGCCAGCAGCCCTAGTCGGACAGGGGAGAGAGATACGCAGTATTTT
d_call: NA; v_call: TRBV20-1; cdr3_length: 13; clone_size: many; j_call: TRBJ2-7; cdr3_aa: CSARQGSSYEQYF; cdr3_nt: TGCAGTGCTAGACAGGGGAGCTCCTACGAGCAGTACTTC
d_call: NA; v_call: TRBV28; cdr3_length: 14; clone_size: NA; j_call: TRBJ2-7; cdr3_aa: CASSPGPYSYEQYF; cdr3_nt: TGTGCCAGCAGTCCGGGGCCCTACTCCTACGAGCAGTACTTC
d_call: NA; v_call: TRBV6-5; cdr3_length: 15; clone_size: NA; j_call: TRBJ2-7; cdr3_aa: CASSYGDPSSYEQYF; cdr3_nt: TGTGCCAGCAGTTACGGAGACCCGAGCTCCTACGAGCAGTACTTC
d_call: NA; v_call: TRBV5-4; cdr3_length: 14; clone_size: NA; j_call: TRBJ2-3; cdr3_aa: CTSSLRDTSDTQYF; cdr3_nt: TGTACCAGCAGCCTTCGGGACACATCAGATACGCAGTATTTT
d_call: NA; v_call: TRBV9; cdr3_length: 14; clone_size: few; j_call: TRBJ1-4; cdr3_aa: CASSAPSTNEKLFF; cdr3_nt: TGTGCCAGCAGCGCCCCTTCAACTAATGAAAAACTGTTTTTT
d_call: TRBD2; v_call: TRBV27; cdr3_length: 15; clone_size: few; j_call: TRBJ2-5; cdr3_aa: CASSYTTSGEETQYF; cdr3_nt: TGTGCCAGCAGTTACACGACTAGCGGGGAAGAGACCCAGTACTTC
d_call: NA; v_call: TRBV27; cdr3_length: 16; clone_size: few; j_call: TRBJ2-7; cdr3_aa: CASSLSVGGRDLEQYF; cdr3_nt: TGTGCCAGCAGTTTATCTGTTGGGGGACGCGACCTCGAGCAGTACTTC
d_call: TRBD1; v_call: TRBV12-3/TRBV12-4; cdr3_length: 14; clone_size: many; j_call: TRBJ1-1; cdr3_aa: CASSMDRGWTEAFF; cdr3_nt: TGTGCCAGCAGCATGGACAGGGGGTGGACTGAAGCTTTCTTT